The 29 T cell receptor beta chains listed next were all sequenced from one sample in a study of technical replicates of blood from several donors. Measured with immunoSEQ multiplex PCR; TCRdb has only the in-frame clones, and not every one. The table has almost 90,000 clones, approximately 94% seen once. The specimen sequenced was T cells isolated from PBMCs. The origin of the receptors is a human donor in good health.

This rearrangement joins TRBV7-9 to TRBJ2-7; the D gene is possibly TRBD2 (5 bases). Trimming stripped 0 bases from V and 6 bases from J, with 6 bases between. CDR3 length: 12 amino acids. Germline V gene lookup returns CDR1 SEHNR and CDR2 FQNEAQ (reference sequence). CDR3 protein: CASSLAGAEQYF. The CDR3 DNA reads TGTGCCAGCAGCTTAGCGGGAGCCGAGCAGTACTTC. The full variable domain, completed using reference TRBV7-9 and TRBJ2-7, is DTGVSQNPRHKITKRGQNVTFRCDPISEHNRLYWYRQTLGQGPEFLTYFQNEAQLEKSRLLSDRFSAERPKGSFSTLEIQRTEQGDSAMYLCASSLAGAEQYFGPGTRLTVT.

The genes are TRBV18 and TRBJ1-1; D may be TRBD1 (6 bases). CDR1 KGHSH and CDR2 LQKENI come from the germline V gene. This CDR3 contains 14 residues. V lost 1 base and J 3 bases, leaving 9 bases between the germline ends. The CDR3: CASSPRTGYTEAFF. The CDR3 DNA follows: TGTGCCAGCTCACCACGTACAGGGTACACTGAAGCTTTCTTT.

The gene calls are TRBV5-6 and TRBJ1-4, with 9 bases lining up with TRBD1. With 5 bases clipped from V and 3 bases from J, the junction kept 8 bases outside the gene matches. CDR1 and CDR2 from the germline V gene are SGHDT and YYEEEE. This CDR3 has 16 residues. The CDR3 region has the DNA TGTGCCAGCAGGGTATTCCGGGACAGGGCTAATGAAAAACTGTTTTTT. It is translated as CASRVFRDRANEKLFF. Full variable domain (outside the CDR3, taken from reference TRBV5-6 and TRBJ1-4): DAGVTQSPTHLIKTRGQQVTLRCSPKSGHDTVSWYQQALGQGPQFIFQYYEEEERQRGNFPDRFSGHQFPNYSSELNVNALLLGDSALYLCASRVFRDRANEKLFFGSGTQLSVL.

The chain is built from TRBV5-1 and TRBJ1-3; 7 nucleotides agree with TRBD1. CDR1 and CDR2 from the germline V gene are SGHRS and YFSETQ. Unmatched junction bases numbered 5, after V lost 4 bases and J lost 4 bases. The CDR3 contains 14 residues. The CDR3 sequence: CASSAGGAGNTIYF. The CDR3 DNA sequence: TGCGCCAGCAGCGCAGGGGGAGCAGGAAACACCATATATTTT.

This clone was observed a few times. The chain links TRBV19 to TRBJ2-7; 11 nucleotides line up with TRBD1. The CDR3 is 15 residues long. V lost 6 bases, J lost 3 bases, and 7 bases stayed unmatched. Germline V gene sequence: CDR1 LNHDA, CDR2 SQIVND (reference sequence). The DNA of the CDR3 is TGTGCCAGTAGCAATGCCGGGACAGGGGGCTACGAGCAGTACTTC. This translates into CASSNAGTGGYEQYF.

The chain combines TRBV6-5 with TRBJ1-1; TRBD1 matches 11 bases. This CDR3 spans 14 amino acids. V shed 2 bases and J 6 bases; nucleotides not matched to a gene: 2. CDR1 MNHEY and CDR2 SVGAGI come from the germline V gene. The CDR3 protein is CASSYGTGGSEAFF. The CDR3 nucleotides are TGTGCCAGCAGTTACGGGACAGGGGGTTCTGAAGCTTTCTTT.

In DNA form, the CDR3 reads TGTGCCAGCAGTTTCTATACGGCATCGGGACTAGCTTCCTACGAGCAGTACTTC. Its protein product is CASSFYTASGLASYEQYF. The rearrangement joins TRBV28 to TRBJ2-7; TRBD2 matches at 9 bases. V shed 3 bases and J 1 base; nucleotides not matched to a gene: 13. This CDR3 spans 18 amino acids. Germline loops: CDR1 MDHEN, CDR2 SYDVKM.

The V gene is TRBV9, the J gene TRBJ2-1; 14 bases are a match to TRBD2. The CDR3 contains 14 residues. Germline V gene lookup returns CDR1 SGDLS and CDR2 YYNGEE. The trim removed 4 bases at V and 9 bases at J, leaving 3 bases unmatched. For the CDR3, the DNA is TGTGCCAGCAGCCCCGGGACTAGCGGGGGTGAGCAGTTCTTC. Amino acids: CASSPGTSGGEQFF. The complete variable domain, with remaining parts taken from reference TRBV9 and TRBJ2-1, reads DSGVTQTPKHLITATGQRVTLRCSPRSGDLSVYWYQQSLDQGLQFLIQYYNGEERAKGNILERFSAQQFPDLHSELNLSSLELGDSALYFCASSPGTSGGEQFFGPGTRLTVL.

The chain's CDR3 is CASSDSAGSSTDTQYF. The CDR3 coding sequence is TGTGCCAGCAGTGACTCAGCGGGCTCTAGCACAGATACGCAGTATTTT. This chain links TRBV6-4 with TRBJ2-3; D perhaps matches TRBD2 (6 bases). The CDR3 contains 16 residues. V shed 0 bases and J shed 0 bases, with 10 bases lying between them. The germline V gene encodes CDR1 MRHNA and CDR2 SNTAGT.

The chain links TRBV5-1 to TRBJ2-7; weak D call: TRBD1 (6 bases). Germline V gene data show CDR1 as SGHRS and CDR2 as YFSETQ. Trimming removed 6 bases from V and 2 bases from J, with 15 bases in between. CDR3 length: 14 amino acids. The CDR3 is CASTAPGTTYEQYF. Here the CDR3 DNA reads TGCGCCAGCACCGCACCCGGGACAACCTACGAGCAGTACTTC.

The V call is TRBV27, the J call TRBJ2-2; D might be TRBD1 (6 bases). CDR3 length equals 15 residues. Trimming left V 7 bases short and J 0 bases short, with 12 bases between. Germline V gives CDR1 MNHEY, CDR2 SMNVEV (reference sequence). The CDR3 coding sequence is TGTGCCAGCAACGGACAGCCTTCGAACACCGGGGAGCTGTTTTTT. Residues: CASNGQPSNTGELFF.

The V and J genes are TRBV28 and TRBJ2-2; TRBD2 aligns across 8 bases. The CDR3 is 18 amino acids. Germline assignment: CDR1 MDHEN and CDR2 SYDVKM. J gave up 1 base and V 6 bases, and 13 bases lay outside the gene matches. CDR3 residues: CASSPLDLLAENTGELFF. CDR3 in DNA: TGTGCCAGCAGCCCACTCGATCTACTAGCGGAGAACACCGGGGAGCTGTTTTTT.

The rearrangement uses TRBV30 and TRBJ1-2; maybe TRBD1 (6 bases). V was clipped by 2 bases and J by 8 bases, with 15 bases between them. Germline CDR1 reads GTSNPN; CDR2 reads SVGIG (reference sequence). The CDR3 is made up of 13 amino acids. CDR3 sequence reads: CAWSRTGRRGYTF. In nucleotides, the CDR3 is TGTGCCTGGAGTCGAACAGGGCGAAGGGGCTACACCTTC.

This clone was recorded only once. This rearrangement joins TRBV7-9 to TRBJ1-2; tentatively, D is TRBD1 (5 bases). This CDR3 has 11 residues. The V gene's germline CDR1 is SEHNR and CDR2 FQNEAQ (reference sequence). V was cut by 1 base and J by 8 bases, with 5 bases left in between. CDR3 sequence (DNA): TGTGCCAGCAGCTTAGGGGGCGGCTACACCTTC. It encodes CASSLGGGYTF.

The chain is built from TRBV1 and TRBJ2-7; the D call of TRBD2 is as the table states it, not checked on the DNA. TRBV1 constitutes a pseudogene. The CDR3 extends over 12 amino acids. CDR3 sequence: CTSSHATHEQYF. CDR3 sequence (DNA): TGCACCAGCAGCCACGCTACCCACGAGCAGTACTTC.

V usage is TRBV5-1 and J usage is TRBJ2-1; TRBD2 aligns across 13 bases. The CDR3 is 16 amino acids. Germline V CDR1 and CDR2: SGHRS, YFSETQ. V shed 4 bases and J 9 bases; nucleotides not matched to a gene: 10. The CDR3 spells CASSPPGLAGVGEQFF. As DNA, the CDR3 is TGCGCCAGCAGCCCACCCGGACTAGCGGGAGTAGGTGAGCAGTTCTTC. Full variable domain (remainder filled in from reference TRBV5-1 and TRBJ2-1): KAGVTQTPRYLIKTRGQQVTLSCSPISGHRSVSWYQQTPGQGLQFLFEYFSETQRNKGNFPGRFSGRQFSNSRSEMNVSTLELGDSALYLCASSPPGLAGVGEQFFGPGTRLTVL.

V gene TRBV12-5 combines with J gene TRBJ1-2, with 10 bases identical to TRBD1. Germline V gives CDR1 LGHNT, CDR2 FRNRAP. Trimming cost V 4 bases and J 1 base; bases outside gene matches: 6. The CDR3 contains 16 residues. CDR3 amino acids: CASGWTGQGDNYGYTF. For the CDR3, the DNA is TGTGCTAGTGGTTGGACCGGACAGGGGGATAACTATGGCTACACCTTC.

The CDR3 nucleotides read TGTGCCAGCAGCTTAGGGACTATGGTGGGGGGCCAAGAGACCCAGTACTTC. Residues: CASSLGTMVGGQETQYF. This chain uses TRBV7-9 with TRBJ2-5, with D perhaps TRBD2 (6 bases). The CDR3 length is 17 residues. Germline V lookup: CDR1 SEHNR, CDR2 FQNEAQ (reference sequence). V lost 1 base and J lost 1, with 16 bases in between.

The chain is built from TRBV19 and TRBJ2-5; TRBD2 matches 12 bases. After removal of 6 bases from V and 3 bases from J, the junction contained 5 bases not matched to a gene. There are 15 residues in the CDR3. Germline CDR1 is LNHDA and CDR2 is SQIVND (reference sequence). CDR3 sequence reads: CASSSRTSGEETQYF. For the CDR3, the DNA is TGTGCCAGTAGCTCCCGGACTAGCGGGGAAGAGACCCAGTACTTC.

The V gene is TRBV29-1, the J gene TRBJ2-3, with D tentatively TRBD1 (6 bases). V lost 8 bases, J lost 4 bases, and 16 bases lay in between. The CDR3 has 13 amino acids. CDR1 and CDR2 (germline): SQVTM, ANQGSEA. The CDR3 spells CSQQGVGSDTQYF. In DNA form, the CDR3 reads TGCAGCCAACAGGGAGTAGGATCAGATACGCAGTATTTT.

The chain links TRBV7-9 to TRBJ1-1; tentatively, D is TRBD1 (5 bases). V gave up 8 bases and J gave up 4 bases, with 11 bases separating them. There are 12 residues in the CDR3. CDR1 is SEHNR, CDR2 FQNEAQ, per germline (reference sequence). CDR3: CASGRAGTEAFF. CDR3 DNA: TGTGCCAGCGGCAGGGCTGGCACTGAAGCTTTCTTT.

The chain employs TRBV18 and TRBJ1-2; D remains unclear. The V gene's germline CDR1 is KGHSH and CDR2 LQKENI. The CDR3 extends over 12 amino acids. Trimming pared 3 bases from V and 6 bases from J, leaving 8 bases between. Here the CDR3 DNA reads TGTGCCAGCTCACCTGCGGGAGATGGCTACACCTTC. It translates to CASSPAGDGYTF.

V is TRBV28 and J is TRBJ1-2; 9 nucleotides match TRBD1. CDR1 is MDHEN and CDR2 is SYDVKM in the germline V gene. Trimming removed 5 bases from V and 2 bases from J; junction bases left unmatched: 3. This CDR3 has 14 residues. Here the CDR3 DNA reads TGTGCCAGCAGTCAAGGACAGGGGAACTATGGCTACACCTTC. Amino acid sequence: CASSQGQGNYGYTF.

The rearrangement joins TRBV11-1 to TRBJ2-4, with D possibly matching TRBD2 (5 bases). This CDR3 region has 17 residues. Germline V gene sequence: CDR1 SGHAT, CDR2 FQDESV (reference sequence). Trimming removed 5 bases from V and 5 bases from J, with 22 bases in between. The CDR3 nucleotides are TGTGCCAGCAGCAAACCCCCCCCGGGGTCCGGGGAAAACATTCAGTACTTC. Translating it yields CASSKPPPGSGENIQYF.

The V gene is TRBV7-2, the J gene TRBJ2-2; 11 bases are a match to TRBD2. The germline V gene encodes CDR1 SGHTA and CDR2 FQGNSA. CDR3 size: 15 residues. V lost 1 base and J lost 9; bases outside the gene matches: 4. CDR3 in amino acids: CASSLEGTSGRELFF. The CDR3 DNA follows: TGTGCCAGCAGCTTAGAGGGGACTAGCGGTCGGGAGCTGTTTTTT.

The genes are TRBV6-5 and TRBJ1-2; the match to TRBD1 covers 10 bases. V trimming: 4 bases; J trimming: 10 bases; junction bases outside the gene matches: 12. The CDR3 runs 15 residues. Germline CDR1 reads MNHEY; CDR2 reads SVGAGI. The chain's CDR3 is CASSSWTGGGTHYTF. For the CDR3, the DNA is TGTGCCAGCAGTTCCTGGACAGGGGGAGGCACCCACTACACCTTC.

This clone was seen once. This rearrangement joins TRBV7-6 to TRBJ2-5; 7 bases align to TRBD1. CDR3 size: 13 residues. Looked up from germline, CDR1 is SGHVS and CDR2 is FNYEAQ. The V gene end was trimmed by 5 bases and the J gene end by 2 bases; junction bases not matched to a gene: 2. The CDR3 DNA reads TGTGCCAGCAGCAAGGGACAGCAAGAGACCCAGTACTTC. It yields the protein CASSKGQQETQYF.

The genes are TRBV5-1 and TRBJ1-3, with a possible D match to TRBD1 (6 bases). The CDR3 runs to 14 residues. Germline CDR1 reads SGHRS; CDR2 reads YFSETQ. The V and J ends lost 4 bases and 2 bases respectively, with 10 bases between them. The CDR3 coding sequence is TGCGCCAGCAGCCATGGACAGCCTGGAAACACCATATATTTT. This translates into CASSHGQPGNTIYF.

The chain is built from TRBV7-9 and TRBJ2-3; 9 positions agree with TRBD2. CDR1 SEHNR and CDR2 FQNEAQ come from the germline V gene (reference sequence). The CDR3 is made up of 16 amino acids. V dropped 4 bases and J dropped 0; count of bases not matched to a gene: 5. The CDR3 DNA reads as TGTGCCAGCAGCTATTTAGCGGGAGAAAGCACAGATACGCAGTATTTT. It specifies CASSYLAGESTDTQYF.